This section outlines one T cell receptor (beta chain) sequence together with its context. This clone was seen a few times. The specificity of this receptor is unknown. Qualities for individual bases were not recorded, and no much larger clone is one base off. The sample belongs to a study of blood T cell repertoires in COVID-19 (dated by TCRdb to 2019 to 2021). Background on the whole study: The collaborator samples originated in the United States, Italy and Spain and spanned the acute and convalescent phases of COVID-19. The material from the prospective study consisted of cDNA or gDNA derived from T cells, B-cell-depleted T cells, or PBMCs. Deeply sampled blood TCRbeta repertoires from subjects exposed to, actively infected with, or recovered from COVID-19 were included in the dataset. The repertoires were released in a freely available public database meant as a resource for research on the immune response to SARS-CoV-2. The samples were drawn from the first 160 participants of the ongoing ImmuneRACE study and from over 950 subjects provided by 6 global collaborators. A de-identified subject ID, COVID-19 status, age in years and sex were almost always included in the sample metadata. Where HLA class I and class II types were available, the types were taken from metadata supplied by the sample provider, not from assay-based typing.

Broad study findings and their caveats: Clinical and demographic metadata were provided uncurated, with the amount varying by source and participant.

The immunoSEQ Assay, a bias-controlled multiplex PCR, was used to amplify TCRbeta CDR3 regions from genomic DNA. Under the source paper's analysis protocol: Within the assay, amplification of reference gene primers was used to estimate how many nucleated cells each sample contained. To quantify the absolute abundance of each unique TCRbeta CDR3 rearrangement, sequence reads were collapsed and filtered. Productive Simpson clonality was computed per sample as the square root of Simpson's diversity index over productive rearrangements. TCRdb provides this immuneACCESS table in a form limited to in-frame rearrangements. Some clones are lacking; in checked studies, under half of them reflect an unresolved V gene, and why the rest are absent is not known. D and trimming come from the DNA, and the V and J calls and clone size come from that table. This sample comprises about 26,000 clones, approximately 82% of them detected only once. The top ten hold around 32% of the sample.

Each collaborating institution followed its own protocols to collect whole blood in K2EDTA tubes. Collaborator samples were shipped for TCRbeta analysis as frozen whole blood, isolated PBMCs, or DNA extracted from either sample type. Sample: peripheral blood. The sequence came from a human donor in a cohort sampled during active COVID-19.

This receptor carries the CDR3 CASSVGPTGPLHF. The nucleotide sequence is TGTGCCAGCAGCGTAGGCCCCACGGGACCCCTCCACTTT. The chain couples TRBV9 to TRBJ1-6; confidence is insufficient to name the D gene. From cysteine to phenylalanine, the CDR3 is 13 amino acids long. CDR3 DNA is the only sequence kept; it has 39 bases, read in frame from the first base. The germline ends are 10 bases apart after V is trimmed by 0 bases and J by 12 bases. Sequences SGDLS (CDR1) and YYNGEE (CDR2) are obtained from the germline V gene.